Sequencing of this T cell receptor beta chain was carried out in a study of T cells in narcolepsy. Study summary: Patients with NT1 or NT2 and healthy control donors were enrolled.

This CDR3 contains 15 residues. Unmatched junction bases numbered 9, after V lost 6 bases and J lost 7 bases. Germline V gene sequence: CDR1 MNHNS, CDR2 SASEGT. Note on this clone: Its antigen remains unknown.

Sequenced by immunoSEQ multiplex PCR; TCRdb stores in-frame clones only, minus some. In the table there are about 22,000 clones, around 81% of which are singletons. Study-level results: Autoreactive clonotypes reportedly recurred in blood of same and different patients, not controls. Same-patient CSF and blood CD4+ T cell clonotypes included HCRT-specific and TRIB2-specific autoreactive ones. No autoreactive T cell clone sequences appeared in some memory CD4+ repertoires.

The sequenced sample was memory (CD45RA-) CD4+ T cells from blood. V and J are TRBV6-1 and TRBJ1-6; 7 bases map to TRBD1. The sequence was collected from a human donor in good health. CDR3 DNA: TGTGCCAGCAGAAAGGAAGGGGGCATCAATTCACCCCTCCACTTT. It yields the protein CASRKEGGINSPLHF.